This is a list of T cell receptor beta chains from one sample in a study of blood T cell repertoires in COVID-19. Sequencing used immunoSEQ multiplex PCR; TCRdb keeps in-frame clones, though not all of them. The table includes some 240,000 clones, 82% detected once. Source material: peripheral blood. These receptors came from a woman aged 55-70 years with active or convalescent COVID-19. Each CDR3 is given with its conserved first and last residue. The order of the fields is V gene, CDR3 protein.

TRBV7-9	CASSFGGANTEAFF
TRBV7-6	CASSLGPSGGFPDTQYF
TRBV12-5	CASGLVLGSGGMYSYEQYF
TRBV29-1	CSVELRGRPNTGELFF
TRBV11-2	CASSPGTGAPGEQYF
TRBV12-3/TRBV12-4	CASSRGGPYEQYF
TRBV12-1	CASSLPWGGCLGNSPLHF
TRBV5-3	CARSWRDPNNQPQHF
TRBV18	CASSPSTGGNRNSPLHF
TRBV5-4	CASSFPGLLAEAFF
TRBV11-2	CASSLDRGHNEKLFF
TRBV18	CASSPGTGGDYGYTF
TRBV18	CASSLAGDYEQYF
TRBV29-1	CSVGRLAGQSSYNEQFF
TRBV7-2	CASTSSGYYNEQFF
TRBV5-1	CASTQNTEAFF
TRBV6-1	CASSESLAGATGELFF
TRBV5-1	CASSSGDRGRPGELFF
TRBV19	CASNHRQGENQPQHF
TRBV11-2	CASSLDLGVGAEAFF
TRBV5-1	CASSLFGEAGGGYTF
TRBV3-1/TRBV3-2	CASSQETGGPETQYF
TRBV15	CATSPQTGASYGYTF
TRBV11-3	CASSFPTGMKTEAFF
TRBV7-7	CASSSRTSEGETQYF
TRBV19	CASSIRGQGTNTGELFF
TRBV2	CASSDGDRGFHLPQHF
TRBV27	CASKKDRDVVNTEAFF
TRBV4-1	CASSQEGRRGELFF
TRBV18	CASSPIRGTLNTEAFF
TRBV10-3	CAIRKGQGTGSTEAFF
TRBV6-5	CASRPGQSGTEAFF
TRBV9	CASSTPSAGDTQYF
TRBV30	CAWSPNSGGAGEQFF
TRBV18	CASSPNTQYGYTF
TRBV3-1/TRBV3-2	CASSQVHSADTEAFF
TRBV19	CASSIGETPRAPLHF
TRBV3-1/TRBV3-2	CASSRGTGKDGYTF
TRBV5-1	CASAVEAGKYNEQFF
TRBV4-2	CASSQDALAGGRRLTGELFF
TRBV19	CASSVPRTANYGYTF
TRBV7-3	CASSLRAGGKGSPLHF
TRBV2	CASSAQRTYNEQFF
TRBV30	CAWSPTLAGETQYF
TRBV6-5	CASSYSGTGVEQYF
TRBV5-1	CASSPNEEDNYGYTF
TRBV9	CASGRGGYEQFF
TRBV5-1	CASSEYSTNTGELFF
TRBV18	CASSRYDTNTEAFF
TRBV11-1	CASSLSGGFNEQFF
TRBV30	CAWDGNTEAFF
TRBV30	CAWSGGLAKNIQYF
TRBV5-8	CASSFDRDGYEQYF
TRBV5-1	CASSLAAVAPNTDTQYF
TRBV29-1	CSARDRMNTEAFF
TRBV7-2	CASSLRDINPHGYTF
TRBV10-1	CASSPWGHSPLHF